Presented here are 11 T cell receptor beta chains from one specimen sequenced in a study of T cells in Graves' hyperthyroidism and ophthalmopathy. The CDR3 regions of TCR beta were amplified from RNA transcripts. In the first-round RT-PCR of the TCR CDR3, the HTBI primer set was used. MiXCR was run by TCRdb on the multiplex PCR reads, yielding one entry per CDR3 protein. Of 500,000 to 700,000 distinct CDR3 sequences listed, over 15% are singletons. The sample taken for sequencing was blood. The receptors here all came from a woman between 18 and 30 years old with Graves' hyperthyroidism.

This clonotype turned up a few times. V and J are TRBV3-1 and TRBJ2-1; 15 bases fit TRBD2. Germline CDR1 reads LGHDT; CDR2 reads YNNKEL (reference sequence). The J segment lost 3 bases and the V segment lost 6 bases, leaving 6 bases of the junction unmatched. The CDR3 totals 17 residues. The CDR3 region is CASRRTSGRADYNEQFF. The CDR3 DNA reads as TGTGCCAGCAGACGGACTAGCGGGAGGGCCGACTACAATGAGCAGTTCTTC.

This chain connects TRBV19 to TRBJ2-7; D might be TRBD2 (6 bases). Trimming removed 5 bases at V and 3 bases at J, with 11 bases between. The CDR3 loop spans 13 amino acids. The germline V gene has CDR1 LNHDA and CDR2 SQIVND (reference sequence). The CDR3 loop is CASSVSGVYEQYF. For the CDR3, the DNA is TGTGCCAGTAGTGTTAGCGGCGTCTACGAGCAGTACTTC.

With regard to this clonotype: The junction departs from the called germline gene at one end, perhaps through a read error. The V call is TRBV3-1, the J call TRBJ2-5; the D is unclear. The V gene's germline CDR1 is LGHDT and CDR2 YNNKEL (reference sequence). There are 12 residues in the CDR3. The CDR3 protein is CASSESTETQYF. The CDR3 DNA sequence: TGCGCCAGCAGTGAGTCGACAGAGACCCAGTACTTC.

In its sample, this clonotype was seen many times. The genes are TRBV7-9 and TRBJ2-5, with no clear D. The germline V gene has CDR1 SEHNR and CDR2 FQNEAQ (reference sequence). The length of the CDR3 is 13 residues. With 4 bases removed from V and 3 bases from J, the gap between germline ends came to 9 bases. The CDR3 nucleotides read TGTGCCAGCAGCTCCCTCTGGGAAGAGACCCAGTACTTC. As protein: CASSSLWEETQYF.

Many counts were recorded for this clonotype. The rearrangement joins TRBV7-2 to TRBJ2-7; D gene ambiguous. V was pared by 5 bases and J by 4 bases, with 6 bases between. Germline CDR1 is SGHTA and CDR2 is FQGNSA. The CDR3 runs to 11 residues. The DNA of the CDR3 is TGTGCCAGCAGCGCCCAGTACGAGCAGTACTTC. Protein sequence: CASSAQYEQYF.

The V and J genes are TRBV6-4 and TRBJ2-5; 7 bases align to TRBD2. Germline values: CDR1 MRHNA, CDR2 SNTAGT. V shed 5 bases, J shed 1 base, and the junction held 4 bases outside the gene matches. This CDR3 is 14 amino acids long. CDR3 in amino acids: CASSWLAAQETQYF. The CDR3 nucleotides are TGTGCCAGCAGTTGGCTAGCGGCCCAAGAGACCCAGTACTTC.

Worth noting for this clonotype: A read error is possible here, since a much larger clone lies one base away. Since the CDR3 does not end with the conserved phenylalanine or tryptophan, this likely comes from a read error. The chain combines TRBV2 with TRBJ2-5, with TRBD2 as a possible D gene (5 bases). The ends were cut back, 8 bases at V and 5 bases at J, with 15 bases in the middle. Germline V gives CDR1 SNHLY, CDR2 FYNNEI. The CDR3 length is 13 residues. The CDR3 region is CASLFGVAETQYL. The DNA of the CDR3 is TGTGCCAGCCTTTTCGGGGTTGCGGAGACCCAGTACCTC.

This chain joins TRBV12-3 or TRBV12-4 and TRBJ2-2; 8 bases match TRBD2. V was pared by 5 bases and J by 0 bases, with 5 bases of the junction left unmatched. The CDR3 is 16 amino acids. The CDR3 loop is CASSPWTSPNTGELFF. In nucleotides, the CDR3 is TGTGCCAGCAGTCCCTGGACTAGCCCGAACACCGGGGAGCTGTTTTTT.

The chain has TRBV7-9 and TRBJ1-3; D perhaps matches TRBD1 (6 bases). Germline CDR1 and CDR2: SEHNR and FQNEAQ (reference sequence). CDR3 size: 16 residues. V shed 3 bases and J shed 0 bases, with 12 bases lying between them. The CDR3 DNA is TGTGCCAGCAGCTTCGGACAGCCTAGCTCTGGAAACACCATATATTTT. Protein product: CASSFGQPSSGNTIYF.

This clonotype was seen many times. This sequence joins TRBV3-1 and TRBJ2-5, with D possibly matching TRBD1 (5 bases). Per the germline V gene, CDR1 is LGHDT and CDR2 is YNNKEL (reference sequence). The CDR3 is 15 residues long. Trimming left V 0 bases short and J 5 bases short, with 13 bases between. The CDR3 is CASSQDPGSIETQYF. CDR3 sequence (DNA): TGTGCCAGCAGCCAAGATCCAGGGTCGATTGAGACCCAGTACTTC.

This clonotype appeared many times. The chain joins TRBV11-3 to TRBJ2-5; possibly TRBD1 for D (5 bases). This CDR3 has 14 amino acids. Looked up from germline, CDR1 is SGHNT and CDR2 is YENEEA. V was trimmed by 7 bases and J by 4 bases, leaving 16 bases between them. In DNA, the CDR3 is TGTGCCAGCACCGTAGGGGCGTGGGGAGAGACCCAGTACTTC. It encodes CASTVGAWGETQYF.